The 24 T cell receptor beta chains in this list originate from one sample, sequenced in a study of T cell changes during pregnancy in multiple sclerosis. The assay was immunoSEQ multiplex PCR, and TCRdb's table has in-frame clones only and misses some. The sample includes 60,000 to 85,000 clones, around nine tenths of them seen just once. The material was peripheral blood, obtained after pregnancy. The receptor source for this set is a female donor in good health, enrolled as a control in a pregnancy study.

For the CDR3, the DNA is TGTGCCAGCAGCGTGGGACAGGGCAATCAGCCCCAGCATTTT. Its protein product is CASSVGQGNQPQHF. V gene TRBV9 combines with J gene TRBJ1-5; 8 positions match TRBD1. CDR3 size: 14 residues. Germline V lookup: CDR1 SGDLS, CDR2 YYNGEE. The V gene end was trimmed by 2 bases and the J gene end by 2 bases; junction bases not matched to a gene: 0.

The CDR3 here is CASSLTPGTGTDTQYF. CDR3 nucleotide sequence: TGCGCCAGCAGCCTTACGCCCGGGACAGGGACAGATACGCAGTATTTT. The chain carries TRBV5-1 and TRBJ2-3; the match to TRBD1 covers 9 bases. In germline, CDR1 is SGHRS, CDR2 YFSETQ. The V and J ends lost 4 bases and 3 bases, in that order; junction bases with no gene match: 9. The CDR3 covers 16 residues.

J is TRBJ1-2 and V is TRBV6-6; TRBD1 matches at 8 bases. V trimming: 7 bases; J trimming: 7 bases; junction bases outside the gene matches: 8. Germline V gene sequence: CDR1 MNHNY, CDR2 SVGAGI (reference sequence). The CDR3 covers 13 residues. CDR3 DNA: TGTGCCAGCACCGCGGGGACAGGTTTTGGCTACACCTTC. The encoded protein is CASTAGTGFGYTF.

The CDR3 DNA reads TGTGCCAGCAGCTTGGTGTTAGGGGGCGGTGAGACCCAGTACTTC. Translating gives CASSLVLGGGETQYF. V usage is TRBV5-5 and J usage is TRBJ2-5; 7 positions agree with TRBD1. Germline CDR1 SGHKS, CDR2 YYEKEE (reference sequence). This CDR3 contains 15 residues. V dropped 0 bases and J dropped 5; count of bases not matched to a gene: 7.

The chain employs TRBV4-3 and TRBJ2-3, with 11 bases aligning to TRBD1. CDR3 length: 16 amino acids. CDR1 is LGHNA and CDR2 is YSLEER in the germline V gene. J gave up 4 bases and V 4 bases, and 7 bases lay outside the gene matches. This CDR3 reads CASSLSGTGGADTQYF. The CDR3, as DNA: TGCGCCAGCAGCCTCTCCGGGACAGGGGGGGCAGATACGCAGTATTTT.

The V gene is TRBV5-6, the J gene TRBJ2-3; unclear D gene. This CDR3 has 14 amino acids. The V and J ends lost 4 bases and 2 bases respectively, with 11 bases between them. Germline V gene lookup returns CDR1 SGHDT and CDR2 YYEEEE. The CDR3 reads CASSPPVATDTQYF. Written as DNA, the CDR3 is TGTGCCAGCAGCCCCCCCGTGGCCACAGATACGCAGTATTTT.

V usage is TRBV18 and J usage is TRBJ2-3, with 7 bases aligning to TRBD2. V lost 3 bases and J lost 10; bases outside the gene matches: 4. This CDR3 has 12 residues. Germline values: CDR1 KGHSH, CDR2 LQKENI. This CDR3 is CASSPDRGAQYF. The CDR3 DNA sequence: TGTGCCAGCTCACCCGACCGGGGGGCGCAGTATTTT.

This chain uses TRBV10-3 with TRBJ2-3; tentatively, D is TRBD2 (5 bases). The CDR3 covers 12 residues. In germline, CDR1 is ENHRY, CDR2 SYGVKD. V lost 10 bases and J 0 bases, leaving 8 bases between the germline ends. The CDR3 DNA reads as TGTGCCACCGGGGTTAGCACAGATACGCAGTATTTT. Encoded protein: CATGVSTDTQYF.

The chain is built from TRBV6-4 and TRBJ2-3; 10 nucleotides line up with TRBD2. The CDR3 consists of 16 residues. The germline V gene has CDR1 MRHNA and CDR2 SNTAGT. Losses at the gene ends were 3 bases for V and 4 bases for J; bases not matched to a gene: 7. Written as DNA, the CDR3 is TGTGCCAGCAGTGAGGAAGCGGGGGGGCCGTCAGATACGCAGTATTTT. This translates into CASSEEAGGPSDTQYF.

This chain links TRBV7-3 with TRBJ1-1; no clear D. Germline V gene data show CDR1 as SGHTA and CDR2 as FQGTGA. Trimming took 4 bases from V and 0 from J, leaving 18 bases between them. CDR3 length: 17 residues. CDR3 sequence reads: CASSSSPIYGLNTEAFF. CDR3 nucleotides: TGTGCCAGCAGCTCCAGCCCTATTTACGGGTTGAACACTGAAGCTTTCTTT.

V gene TRBV6-1 combines with J gene TRBJ1-4, with D unresolved. CDR1 is MNHNS and CDR2 is SASEGT in the germline V gene. V was clipped by 3 bases and J by 6 bases, with 11 bases between them. CDR3 size: 14 residues. The CDR3 region is CASSDPVSHEKLFF. The CDR3 DNA is TGTGCCAGCAGTGATCCAGTCTCACATGAAAAACTGTTTTTT.

The count of this clone is one. The CDR3 DNA is TGTGCCAGCAGCCAAGATCTTGAGACTGAAGCTTTCTTT. Translated: CASSQDLETEAFF. The chain uses TRBV14 and TRBJ1-1, with D unresolved. The ends were cut back, 0 bases at V and 5 bases at J, with 7 bases in the middle. CDR1 is SGHDN and CDR2 is FVKESK in the germline V gene. This CDR3 is built from 13 residues.

This sequence joins TRBV18 and TRBJ2-7; 9 bases line up with TRBD2. The CDR3 spans 14 residues. The trim removed 2 bases at V and 5 bases at J, leaving 4 bases unmatched. Germline-derived CDR1 and CDR2 are KGHSH and LQKENI. As DNA, the CDR3 is TGTGCCAGCTCACCAAGCGGGGGGTTACACGAGCAGTACTTC. Amino acids: CASSPSGGLHEQYF.

This chain links TRBV2 with TRBJ1-5; D is unclear. Trimming took off 5 bases at V and 0 bases at J, with 23 bases between the two ends. Per the germline V gene, CDR1 is SNHLY and CDR2 is FYNNEI. The CDR3 extends over 19 amino acids. The CDR3 DNA reads TGTGCCAGCAGTATATTGGAGACGGAAGACTATTATAGCAATCAGCCCCAGCATTTT. Translation: CASSILETEDYYSNQPQHF. The variable domain in full, completed from reference TRBV2 and TRBJ1-5, reads EPEVTQTPSHQVTQMGQEVILRCVPISNHLYFYWYRQILGQKVEFLVSFYNNEISEKSEIFDDQFSVERPDGSNFTLKIRSTKLEDSAMYFCASSILETEDYYSNQPQHFGDGTRLSIL.

V usage is TRBV27 and J usage is TRBJ2-7, with D perhaps matching TRBD1 (5 bases). Per germline, CDR1 MNHEY and CDR2 SMNVEV (reference sequence). Deletions cut 2 bases from V and 0 bases from J, with 11 bases between. The CDR3 totals 15 residues. This CDR3 reads CASSLVRESSYEQYF. The DNA of the CDR3 is TGTGCCAGCAGTTTAGTCAGGGAAAGCTCCTACGAGCAGTACTTC.

This chain joins TRBV27 and TRBJ2-6, with 8 positions matching TRBD2. This CDR3 comprises 17 residues. Per the germline V gene, CDR1 is MNHEY and CDR2 is SMNVEV (reference sequence). The V gene end was trimmed by 5 bases and the J gene end by 4 bases; junction bases not matched to a gene: 10. The CDR3 protein is CASSHRRGALGANVLTF. In DNA form, the CDR3 reads TGTGCCAGCAGTCACAGGCGGGGGGCATTAGGGGCCAACGTCCTGACTTTC.

This clone was seen a few times. The rearrangement joins TRBV5-4 to TRBJ2-2, with TRBD2 identical over 8 bases. From germline, CDR1 is SGHNT and CDR2 YYREEE (reference sequence). The CDR3 extends over 15 amino acids. Losses at the gene ends were 4 bases for V and 6 bases for J; bases not matched to a gene: 8. CDR3 DNA: TGTGCCAGCAGCGTTGGGCGGGGGGCCCCCGGGGAGCTGTTTTTT. Translation gives CASSVGRGAPGELFF.

The V and J genes are TRBV28 and TRBJ1-3; 10 bases line up with TRBD1. J lost 2 bases, V lost 6 bases, and 10 bases had no gene match. The CDR3 loop spans 17 amino acids. CDR1 and CDR2 (germline): MDHEN, SYDVKM. This CDR3 is CASRESLGTGAGNTIYF. The CDR3 region has the DNA TGTGCCAGCAGAGAATCCCTCGGGACAGGGGCTGGAAACACCATATATTTT.

The V gene is TRBV28, the J gene TRBJ2-5, with D possibly TRBD2 on 6 matching bases. V lost 4 bases and J lost 3, with 6 bases in between. The CDR3 covers 12 residues. Looked up from germline, CDR1 is MDHEN and CDR2 is SYDVKM. In DNA form, the CDR3 reads TGTGCCAGCAGTTGGGGGGAAGAGACCCAGTACTTC. It specifies CASSWGEETQYF.

The genes are TRBV9 and TRBJ2-3; 8 positions match TRBD1. The CDR3 is 15 amino acids. The J segment lost 1 base and the V segment lost 0 bases, leaving 1 base of the junction unmatched. Germline V lookup: CDR1 SGDLS, CDR2 YYNGEE. In nucleotides, the CDR3 is TGTGCCAGCAGCGTAGCGGGACAGGGCACAGATACGCAGTATTTT. This gives the protein CASSVAGQGTDTQYF.

For the CDR3, the DNA is TGTGCCAGCAGTTACGTCCGGGAGCTTACAGATACGCAGTATTTT. It encodes CASSYVRELTDTQYF. The V gene is TRBV6-5, the J gene TRBJ2-3, with TRBD2 as a possible D gene (6 bases). This CDR3 is 15 amino acids long. CDR1 and CDR2 (germline): MNHEY, SVGAGI. V was clipped by 2 bases and J by 3 bases, with 12 bases between them.

The CDR3 loop is CASRRIQGNYGYTF. The CDR3 coding sequence is TGTGCCAGCAGGCGAATCCAGGGGAACTATGGCTACACCTTC. The rearrangement uses TRBV13 and TRBJ1-2, with a tentative D call TRBD1 (6 bases). The V end lost 6 bases, the J end lost 2 bases, and 13 bases lay between the germline ends. The germline CDR1 and CDR2 sequences are PRHDT and FYEKMQ (reference sequence). There are 14 residues in the CDR3.

This chain uses TRBV4-3 with TRBJ2-1; 11 bases match TRBD2. CDR1 is LGHNA and CDR2 is YSLEER in the germline V gene. The CDR3 runs to 16 residues. V was clipped by 0 bases and J by 3 bases; unmatched bases: 1. In DNA, the CDR3 is TGCGCCAGCAGCCAAGATACTAGCGGGGGCTACAATGAGCAGTTCTTC. It codes for CASSQDTSGGYNEQFF.

V and J are TRBV4-1 and TRBJ2-3; D is undetermined. Trimming shortened V by 1 base and J by 6 bases, and 5 bases separated the two germline ends. This CDR3 region has 12 residues. CDR1 MGHRA and CDR2 YSYEKL come from the germline V gene. CDR3 sequence (DNA): TGCGCCAGCAGCCAAGGCGGCGATACGCAGTATTTT. Translation: CASSQGGDTQYF.